One TCR beta chain is described in this entry. Its specificity is unknown. PCR employed 60 Vbeta and 13 Jbeta primers. The table came from immunoSEQ multiplex PCR; TCRdb's copy has only in-frame clones and leaves some out. The sample table sets out about 200,000 clones. The entry originates in a study of cytomegalovirus exposure and HLA in healthy donors. Study observations and caveats: An ancestry cluster, one associated with Asian ancestry, reportedly showed fewer N-insertions than the 666-donor mean in a later analysis. Rarity characterized most TCR sequences, yet some public TCRs appeared in many donors. Analysis performed later showed TCR beta chains linked to HLA being more clonally expanded than equally common others.

The CDR3 loop spans 16 amino acids. The V call is TRBV21-1, the J call TRBJ2-3; the table gives TRBD1 as D, unverified against the DNA. TRBV21-1 constitutes a pseudogene. The clonotype was recovered from a boy aged 5-17 years in good health and CMV-seronegative. The specimen was PBMCs. The CDR3 coding sequence is TGTGCCAGCAGCAAAGTGACCGACAGGGGGCCAGATACGCAGTATTTT. This translates into CASSKVTDRGPDTQYF.